The T cell receptor beta chain under discussion was sequenced for a study of technical replicates of blood from several donors. The germline V gene encodes CDR1 SGHTA and CDR2 FQGNSA. The CDR3 spans 13 residues. J gave up 7 bases and V 4 bases, and 5 bases lay outside the gene matches. Using immunoSEQ multiplex PCR, the repertoire was profiled, and TCRdb retains in-frame clones only, with some absent. The profile shows some 60,000 clones, nearly 90% of them singletons. The clonotype comes from a human donor in good health. Some clones in this sample may be carry-over from other donors' samples. The chain uses TRBV7-2 and TRBJ1-2; 8 positions agree with TRBD1. The sample consisted of PBMCs. CDR3 sequence: CASSSDRGSGYTF. The CDR3 DNA reads as TGTGCCAGCAGCTCTGACAGGGGATCTGGCTACACCTTC.